The 7 T cell receptor beta chains in this list originate from one sample, sequenced in a study of identical twins. In TCRdb, the 5' RACE reads were re-called with MiXCR into one record per CDR3 protein. The data hold about 240,000 distinct CDR3 sequences, with over 9.5% observed a single time. The sequenced material came from memory T cells sorted from blood. These receptors were taken from a man aged 50 to 60 in good health.

The genes are TRBV29-1 and TRBJ1-5, with D unresolved. Germline CDR1 SQVTM, CDR2 ANQGSEA. V gave up 4 bases and J gave up 4 bases, with 11 bases separating them. This CDR3 contains 13 residues. The CDR3 spells CSVAGGLNQPQHF. The CDR3 nucleotides read TGCAGCGTTGCGGGAGGACTAAATCAGCCCCAGCATTTT. The whole variable domain, filled in from reference TRBV29-1 and TRBJ1-5, reads SAVISQKPSRDICQRGTSLTIQCQVDSQVTMMFWYRQQPGQSLTLIATANQGSEATYESGFVIDKFPISRPNLTFSTLTVSNMSPEDSSIYLCSVAGGLNQPQHFGDGTRLSIL.

This clonotype has only a few counts. This sequence joins TRBV7-9 and TRBJ1-5; TRBD1 matches 8 bases. Trimming removed 2 bases from V and 2 bases from J; junction bases left unmatched: 8. The CDR3 extends over 17 amino acids. CDR1 and CDR2 from the germline V gene are SEHNR and FQNEAQ (reference sequence). The DNA of the CDR3 is TGTGCCAGCAGCTTACTCCCTACAGGGGGGGGCAATCAGCCCCAGCATTTT. This gives the protein CASSLLPTGGGNQPQHF.

The rearrangement joins TRBV5-4 to TRBJ2-1; D may be TRBD2 (5 bases). The V end lost 4 bases, the J end lost 16 bases, and 15 bases lay between the germline ends. The germline V gene encodes CDR1 SGHNT and CDR2 YYREEE (reference sequence). This CDR3 contains 11 residues. The CDR3 nucleotides read TGTGCCAGCAGCCAGTCAACTAGGTTATTCTTC. Translated: CASSQSTRLFF.

Points on this clonotype: A single base separates this from a much larger clone, so it may be a read error. The chain is built from TRBV12-3 or TRBV12-4 and TRBJ1-2; D is possibly TRBD1 (6 bases). Deletions cut 4 bases from V and 4 bases from J, with 13 bases between. The length of the CDR3 is 14 residues. This chain's CDR3 is CASSSQGGFYGYTF. Written as DNA, the CDR3 is TGTGCCAGCAGTTCACAGGGCGGGTTCTATGGCTACACCTTC.

The rearrangement uses TRBV27 and TRBJ2-7, with 7 bases aligning to TRBD1. This CDR3 is 14 amino acids long. Germline V gene sequence: CDR1 MNHEY, CDR2 SMNVEV (reference sequence). V was pared by 5 bases and J by 1 base, with 5 bases of the junction left unmatched. DNA for the CDR3: TGTGCCAGCAGTCTGACAGGGAAGTCCTACGAGCAGTACTTC. Translation: CASSLTGKSYEQYF.

This clonotype was recorded at least ten times. V is TRBV12-3 or TRBV12-4 and J is TRBJ1-2, with D possibly being TRBD1 (5 bases). CDR3 size: 14 residues. V lost 2 bases and J lost 6, with 13 bases in between. CDR3 nucleotides: TGTGCCAGCAGTTTAAGCGCAGGGAGGCATGGCTACACCTTC. It encodes CASSLSAGRHGYTF.

The table lists this clonotype with many counts. The chain links TRBV12-3 or TRBV12-4 to TRBJ1-6, with 10 bases that match TRBD1. After removal of 1 base from V and 7 bases from J, the junction contained 1 base not matched to a gene. The CDR3 is 15 amino acids. CDR3: CASSLGDRGNSPLHF. The CDR3 DNA is TGTGCCAGCAGTTTAGGGGACAGGGGCAATTCACCCCTCCACTTT.